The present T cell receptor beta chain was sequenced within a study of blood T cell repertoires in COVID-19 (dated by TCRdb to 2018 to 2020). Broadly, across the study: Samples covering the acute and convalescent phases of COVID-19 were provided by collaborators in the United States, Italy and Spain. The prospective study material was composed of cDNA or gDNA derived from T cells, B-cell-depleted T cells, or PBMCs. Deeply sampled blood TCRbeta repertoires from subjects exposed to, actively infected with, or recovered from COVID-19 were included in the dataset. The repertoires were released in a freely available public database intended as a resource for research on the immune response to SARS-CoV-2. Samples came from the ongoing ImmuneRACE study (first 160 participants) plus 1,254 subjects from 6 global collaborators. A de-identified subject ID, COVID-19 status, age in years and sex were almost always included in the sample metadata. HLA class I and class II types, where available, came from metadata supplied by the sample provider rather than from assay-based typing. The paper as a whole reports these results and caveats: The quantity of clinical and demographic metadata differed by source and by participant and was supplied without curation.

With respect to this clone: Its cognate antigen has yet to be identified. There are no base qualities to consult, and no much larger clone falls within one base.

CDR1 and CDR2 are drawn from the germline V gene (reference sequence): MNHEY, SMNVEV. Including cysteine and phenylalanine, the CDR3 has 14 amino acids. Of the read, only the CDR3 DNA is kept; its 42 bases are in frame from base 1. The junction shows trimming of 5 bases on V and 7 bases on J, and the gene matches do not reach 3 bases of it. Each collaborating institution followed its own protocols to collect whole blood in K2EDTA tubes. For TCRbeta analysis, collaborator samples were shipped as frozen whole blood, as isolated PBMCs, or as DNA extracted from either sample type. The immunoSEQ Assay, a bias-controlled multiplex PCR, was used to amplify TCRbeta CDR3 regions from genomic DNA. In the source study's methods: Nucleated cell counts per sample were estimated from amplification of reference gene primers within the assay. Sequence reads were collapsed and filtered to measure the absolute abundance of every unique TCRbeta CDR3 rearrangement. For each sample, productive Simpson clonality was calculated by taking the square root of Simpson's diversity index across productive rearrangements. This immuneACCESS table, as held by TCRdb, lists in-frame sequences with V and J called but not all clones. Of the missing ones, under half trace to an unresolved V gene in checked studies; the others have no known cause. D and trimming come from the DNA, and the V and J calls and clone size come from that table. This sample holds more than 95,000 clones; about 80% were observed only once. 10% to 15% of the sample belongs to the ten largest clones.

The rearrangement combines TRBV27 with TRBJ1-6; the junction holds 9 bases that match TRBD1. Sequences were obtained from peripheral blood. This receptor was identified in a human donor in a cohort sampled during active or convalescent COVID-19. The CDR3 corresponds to CASSPGTGNSPLHF. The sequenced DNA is TGTGCCAGCAGTCCCGGGACAGGGAATTCACCCCTCCACTTT.